This T cell receptor (beta chain) was identified during a study of tumor-infiltrating lymphocytes in primary liver carcinoma. On the study more broadly: Samples gave roughly 3.5 to 7.5 million productive TCRbeta reads, similar across tissue types.

Total RNA (roughly 530 ng) served as template for TCR beta cDNA synthesis primed by a constant-region primer. Investigators got TCR beta libraries out of three nested multiplex PCR rounds, done with slightly modified ARM-PCR. A C-beta reverse primer and TRBV1-TRBV30 forward primers served in each of the first two PCR rounds, at approximately 10 cycles apiece. TCRdb re-called the multiplex PCR reads with MiXCR, one entry per CDR3 protein. Of roughly 20,000 distinct CDR3 sequences listed, roughly 72% are singletons. Germline V gene sequence: CDR1 MDHEN, CDR2 SYDVKM. The CDR3 is 12 amino acids. This clonotype was counted a single time. The antigen remains unidentified. At one of its ends the junction is not consistent with the germline gene, which may arise from a read error. From roughly 20-30 mg of unsorted bulk tissue, DNA and RNA were co-extracted together. Study-wide findings and caveats: Only about 7.5-24% of top clones were detected in each of the five tumor regions.

The rearrangement joins TRBV28 to TRBJ2-1, with TRBD1 as a possible D gene (5 bases). The sample taken for sequencing was liver tumor tissue from sampling region 1. This sample's subset: tumor region T1, superior pole. This TCR derives from a man aged 35 to 55 with primary liver carcinoma and hepatitis B virus infection. The CDR3 sequence is CASSTGYNEQLF. In DNA, the CDR3 is TGTGCCAGCAGCACAGGTTACAATGAGCAGTTATTC.